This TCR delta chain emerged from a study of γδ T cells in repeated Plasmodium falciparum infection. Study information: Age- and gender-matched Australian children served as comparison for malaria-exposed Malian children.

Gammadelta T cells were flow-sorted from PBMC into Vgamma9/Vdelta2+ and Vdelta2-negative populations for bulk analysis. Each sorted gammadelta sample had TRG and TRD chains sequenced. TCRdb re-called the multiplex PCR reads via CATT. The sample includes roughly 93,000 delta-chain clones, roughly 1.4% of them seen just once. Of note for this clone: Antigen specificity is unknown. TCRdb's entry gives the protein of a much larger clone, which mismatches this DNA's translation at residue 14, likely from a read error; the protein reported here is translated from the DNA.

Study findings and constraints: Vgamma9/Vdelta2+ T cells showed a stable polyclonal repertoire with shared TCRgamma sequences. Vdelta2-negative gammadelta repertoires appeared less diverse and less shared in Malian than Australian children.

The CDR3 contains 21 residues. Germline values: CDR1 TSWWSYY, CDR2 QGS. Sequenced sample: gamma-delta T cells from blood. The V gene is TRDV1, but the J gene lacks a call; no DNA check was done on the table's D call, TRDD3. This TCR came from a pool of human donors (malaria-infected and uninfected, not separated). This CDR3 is CALGELKGYWGIRDRADKLIF. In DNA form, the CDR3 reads TGTGCTCTTGGGGAACTCAAAGGGTACTGGGGGATACGAGATAGAGCCGATAAACTAATCTTT.